The next 4 T cell receptor beta chains were all read from a single sample in a study of blood T cell repertoires in COVID-19. Method: immunoSEQ multiplex PCR; TCRdb's copy keeps in-frame clones and lacks some. The sample records 250,000 to 350,000 clones, around 92% being singletons. Sample: PBMCs or T cells enriched from blood (not recorded which). The receptors derive from a woman aged 50 to 60 who had been exposed to COVID-19.

The chain couples TRBV9 to TRBJ2-7; 7 bases fit TRBD2. This CDR3 spans 15 amino acids. The V gene end was trimmed by 2 bases and the J gene end by 2 bases; junction bases not matched to a gene: 7. CDR1 and CDR2 (germline): SGDLS, YYNGEE. Here the CDR3 reads CASSVGGSEPYEQYF. The CDR3, as DNA: TGTGCCAGCAGCGTGGGGGGGTCTGAACCCTACGAGCAGTACTTC.

This chain uses TRBV30 with TRBJ1-3; no clear D. Germline CDR1 reads GTSNPN; CDR2 reads SVGIG (reference sequence). This CDR3 region has 14 residues. Trimming took off 5 bases at V and 0 bases at J, with 11 bases between the two ends. This CDR3 is CAWARIISGNTIYF. In DNA form, the CDR3 reads TGTGCCTGGGCCAGAATCATCTCTGGAAACACCATATATTTT. Filled out from reference TRBV30 and TRBJ1-3, the complete variable domain reads SQTIHQWPATLVQPVGSPLSLECTVEGTSNPNLYWYRQAAGRGLQLLFYSVGIGQISSEVPQNLSASRPQDRQFILSSKKLLLSDSGFYLCAWARIISGNTIYFGEGSWLTVV.

The V call is TRBV5-1, the J call TRBJ2-1; 9 bases map to TRBD2. The CDR3 is 17 residues long. The germline V gene encodes CDR1 SGHRS and CDR2 YFSETQ. With V trimmed by 4 bases and J by 7 bases, 15 bases remained unmatched. For the CDR3, the DNA is TGCGCCAGCAGCCTCGATAGCGGGGGTACGTTTGGGAATGAGCAGTTCTTC. Translated, it gives CASSLDSGGTFGNEQFF.

The V and J genes are TRBV20-1 and TRBJ1-5; TRBD1 matches 8 bases. This CDR3 has 15 amino acids. CDR1 is DFQATT, CDR2 SNEGSKA, per germline (reference sequence). V was pared by 3 bases and J by 4 bases, with 8 bases of the junction left unmatched. CDR3 nucleotides: TGCAGTGCTAGTCAGGGGGCACTAAGGAATCAGCCCCAGCATTTT. It yields the protein CSASQGALRNQPQHF.